These T cell receptor beta chains were read from a single sample in a study of blood T cell repertoires in COVID-19. TCRdb keeps only in-frame clones here, not all; method: immunoSEQ multiplex PCR. Of approximately 45,000 clones listed, around nine tenths were seen once; the top ten hold 3% to 4.5%. Specimen: peripheral blood. These receptors were taken from a man between 40 and 49 years old with COVID-19, enrolled during active disease. The CDR3 runs from the conserved cysteine through the conserved F or W. The order of the fields is J gene, V gene, CDR3 protein.

>TRBJ1-2|TRBV9
CASSVGTVAGYTF
>TRBJ2-2|TRBV24-1
CATSDLREGGELFF
>TRBJ1-5|TRBV10-2
CASSVGSNQPQHF
>TRBJ1-1|TRBV19
CASSIDQRVARSEAFF
>TRBJ2-7|TRBV28
CASRSRGGPYEQYF
>TRBJ2-7|TRBV11-2
CASSDQLTFPYPGAYEQYF
>TRBJ2-7|TRBV2
CASNGQIYEQYF
>TRBJ2-7|TRBV5-1
CASSDTGNYEQYF
>TRBJ2-3|TRBV9
CASSGAGGSTDTQYF
>TRBJ2-3|TRBV5-1
CASSLAGRGLGDTQYF
>TRBJ2-1|TRBV10-2
CASSETNEQFF
>TRBJ2-7|TRBV5-1
CASSLEGRWEQYF
>TRBJ2-2|TRBV2
CASSLAGGLPGTGELFF
>TRBJ1-1|TRBV28
CASSEQGRSEAFF
>TRBJ2-3|TRBV7-9
CASSQGGSGTDTQYF
>TRBJ2-7|TRBV10-3
CAANPTGTAPLQYF
>TRBJ2-1|TRBV7-5
CVRSSRLAGAYNEQFF
>TRBJ2-5|TRBV14
CASSQGGQGLTQYF
>TRBJ1-2|TRBV10-2
CASSESRGNYGYTF
>TRBJ2-5|TRBV7-2
CASSLGKGTGGVETQYF
>TRBJ2-7|TRBV30
CAWSVGLVMDEQYF
>TRBJ1-6|TRBV3-1/TRBV3-2
CASSQAPGNNSPLHF
>TRBJ1-4|TRBV3-1/TRBV3-2
CASARQGTEKLFF
>TRBJ2-7|TRBV7-9
CASSLVAAAFGAGEQYF
>TRBJ1-2|TRBV7-9
CASSPPLTGGGYTF
>TRBJ2-3|TRBV6-5
CASRRGGADTQYF
>TRBJ2-3|TRBV7-9
CASSLDRVGTDTQYF
>TRBJ1-3|TRBV19
CASSNIRGERRNTIYF
>TRBJ1-1|TRBV2
CASTLQGQGTEAFF
>TRBJ2-1|TRBV28
CASSPGLAVGSSREQFF
>TRBJ1-2|TRBV4-1
CASSQGTGDGYTF
>TRBJ2-2|TRBV19
CASSQKTGGTGELFF
>TRBJ2-2|TRBV19
CASSILGQGAGGELFF
>TRBJ1-4|TRBV3-1/TRBV3-2
CASSQGRNNEKLFF
>TRBJ1-1|TRBV19
CASTAGTVNTEAFF
>TRBJ1-3|TRBV25-1
CASNQRGRCGNTIYF
>TRBJ2-1|TRBV19
CASSIPSGSRSEQFF
>TRBJ1-1|TRBV7-9
CASSHMVRGEAFF
>TRBJ1-1|TRBV6-4
CASSDGGNTEAFF
>TRBJ2-1|TRBV3-1/TRBV3-2
CASSQDTLAGVNEQFF
>TRBJ2-7|TRBV7-9
CASSLAVGEREREQYF
>TRBJ2-3|TRBV2
CASSDGTTWTDTQYF
>TRBJ2-6|TRBV7-2
CASSPVGLTAGANVLTF
>TRBJ1-6|TRBV12-5
CASGLGQVNSPLHF
>TRBJ1-5|TRBV19
CASSMGQGGSNQPQHF
>TRBJ2-1|TRBV27
CASSTTKHEQFF
>TRBJ2-1|TRBV29-1
CSVGTSGSSYNEQFF
>TRBJ2-3|TRBV15
CATSRDLGGTQYF
>TRBJ1-5|TRBV10-3
CAISDRRDAYNQPQHF
>TRBJ1-5|TRBV19
CASSMGQGRQPQHF
>TRBJ1-1|TRBV6-2/TRBV6-3
CASSYSLQEAFF
>TRBJ2-7|TRBV2
CASSSGTYEQYF
>TRBJ2-3|TRBV6-1
CASSERASGRAGDTQYF
>TRBJ1-2|TRBV15
CATSRDNSGDGYTF
>TRBJ2-7|TRBV7-8
CASSLGTGGISYEQYF
>TRBJ2-1|TRBV6-6
CASTRDFFDEQFF
>TRBJ1-1|TRBV27
CASSRLAPLGDTEAFF
>TRBJ2-2|TRBV10-1
CASSETGGTGELFF
>TRBJ2-7|TRBV6-2/TRBV6-3
CASSQRGLNSYEQYF